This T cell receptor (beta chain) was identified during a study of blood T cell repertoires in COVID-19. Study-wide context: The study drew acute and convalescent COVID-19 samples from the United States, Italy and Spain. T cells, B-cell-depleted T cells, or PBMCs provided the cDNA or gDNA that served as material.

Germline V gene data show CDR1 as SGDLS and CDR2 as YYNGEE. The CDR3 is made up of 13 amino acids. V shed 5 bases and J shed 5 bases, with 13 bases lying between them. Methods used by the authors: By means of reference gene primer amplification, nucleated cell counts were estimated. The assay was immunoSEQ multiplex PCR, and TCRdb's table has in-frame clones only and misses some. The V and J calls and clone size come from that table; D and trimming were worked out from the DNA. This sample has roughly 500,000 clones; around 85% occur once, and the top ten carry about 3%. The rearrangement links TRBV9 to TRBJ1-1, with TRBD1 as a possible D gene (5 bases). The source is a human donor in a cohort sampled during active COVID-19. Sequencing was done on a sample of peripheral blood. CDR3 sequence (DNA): TGTGCCAGCAGGGGAGGTCAGGGTACTGAAGCTTTCTTT. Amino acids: CASRGGQGTEAFF.